This T cell receptor (beta chain) was sequenced for a study of regulatory T cells in long-lasting Graves disease. Study details: Patients with persistent Graves' disease had over 5 years of antithyroid drugs and persistent TSH receptor antibodies.

Many counts were recorded for this clonotype. Its antigen remains unknown. Germline V lookup: CDR1 MDHEN, CDR2 SYDVKM. Trimming pared 6 bases from V and 6 bases from J, leaving 18 bases between. CDR3 length equals 14 residues. Regarding the study as a whole: When disease was persistent, TRBV28, TRBJ1-2 and TRBJ2-5 were the favored segments. Persistent Graves' disease cases displayed lower TCR diversity than newly diagnosed ones.

Stated time point: persistent/refractory GD, antithyroid drugs over 5 years with positive TRAb. Extracted RNA from PBMCs served as the source of the TCR library. Peripheral blood, at around 8.8 milliliters, went into EDTA tubes. Arm-PCR of CDR3 regions and iRepertoire HTBI primers were used to build TCR beta libraries. TCRdb reprocessed the multiplex PCR reads via MiXCR and lists one record per CDR3 protein. The sample carries 400,000 to 450,000 distinct CDR3 sequences, 20% to 25% recorded once. The source was peripheral blood mononuclear cells (PBMCs), collected when the disease was refractory, from a patient treated with antithyroid drugs. The V and J genes are TRBV28 and TRBJ2-7; a possible D gene is TRBD2 (6 bases). This clonotype was obtained from a female donor with Graves disease. The CDR3 region has the DNA TGTGCCAGCAGCCTCCCCGGGAGAGTCTCCGAGCAGTACTTC. Translated, it gives CASSLPGRVSEQYF.